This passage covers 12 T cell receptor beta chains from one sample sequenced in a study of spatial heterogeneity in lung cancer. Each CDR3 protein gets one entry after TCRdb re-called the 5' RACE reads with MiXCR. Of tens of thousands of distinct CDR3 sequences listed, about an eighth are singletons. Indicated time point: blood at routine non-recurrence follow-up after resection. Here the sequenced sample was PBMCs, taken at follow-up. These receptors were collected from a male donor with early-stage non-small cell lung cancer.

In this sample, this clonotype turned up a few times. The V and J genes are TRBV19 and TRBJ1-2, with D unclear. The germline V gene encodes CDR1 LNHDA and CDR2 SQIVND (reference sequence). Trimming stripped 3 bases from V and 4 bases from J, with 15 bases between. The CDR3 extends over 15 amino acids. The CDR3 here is CASSINPAVGYGYTF. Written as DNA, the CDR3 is TGTGCCAGTAGTATCAACCCGGCAGTCGGCTATGGCTACACCTTC.

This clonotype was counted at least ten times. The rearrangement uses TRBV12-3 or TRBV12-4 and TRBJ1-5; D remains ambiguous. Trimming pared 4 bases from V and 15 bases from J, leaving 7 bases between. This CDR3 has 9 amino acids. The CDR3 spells CASSSRGHF. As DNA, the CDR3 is TGTGCCAGCAGTTCCCGTGGGCATTTT.

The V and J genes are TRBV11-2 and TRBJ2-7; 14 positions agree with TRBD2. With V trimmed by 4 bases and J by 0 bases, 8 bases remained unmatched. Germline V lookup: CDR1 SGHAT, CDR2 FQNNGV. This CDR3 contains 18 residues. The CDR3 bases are TGTGCCAGCAGCTGGACGGGACTAGCGGGGGCCAGCTCCTACGAGCAGTACTTC. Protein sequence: CASSWTGLAGASSYEQYF.

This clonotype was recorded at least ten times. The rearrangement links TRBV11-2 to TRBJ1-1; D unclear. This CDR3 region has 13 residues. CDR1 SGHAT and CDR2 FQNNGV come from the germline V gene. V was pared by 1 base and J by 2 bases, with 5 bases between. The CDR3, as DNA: TGTGCCAGCAGCTTAGGCAGAAACACTGAAGCTTTCTTT. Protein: CASSLGRNTEAFF.

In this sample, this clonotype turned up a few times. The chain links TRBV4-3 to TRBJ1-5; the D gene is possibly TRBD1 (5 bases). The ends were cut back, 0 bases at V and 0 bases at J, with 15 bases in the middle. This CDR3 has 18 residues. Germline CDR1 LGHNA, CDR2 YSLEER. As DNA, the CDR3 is TGCGCCAGCAGCCAAGATCCCCCGACAGAATATAGCAATCAGCCCCAGCATTTT. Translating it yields CASSQDPPTEYSNQPQHF.

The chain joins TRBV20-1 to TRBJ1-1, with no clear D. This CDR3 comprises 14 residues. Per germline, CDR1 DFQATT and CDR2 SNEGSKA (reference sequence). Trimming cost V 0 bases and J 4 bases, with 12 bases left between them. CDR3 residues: CSARDNGIGTEAFF. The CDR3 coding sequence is TGCAGTGCTAGAGATAACGGGATAGGCACTGAAGCTTTCTTT.

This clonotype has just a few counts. The CDR3 nucleotides are TGTGCCAGCAGCCACCGAACAGATACGCAGTATTTT. Encoded protein: CASSHRTDTQYF. The chain links TRBV3-1 to TRBJ2-3; D gene ambiguous. Germline V gene data show CDR1 as LGHDT and CDR2 as YNNKEL (reference sequence). V lost 3 bases to trimming and J lost 3 bases, with 4 bases between them. This CDR3 is built from 12 residues.

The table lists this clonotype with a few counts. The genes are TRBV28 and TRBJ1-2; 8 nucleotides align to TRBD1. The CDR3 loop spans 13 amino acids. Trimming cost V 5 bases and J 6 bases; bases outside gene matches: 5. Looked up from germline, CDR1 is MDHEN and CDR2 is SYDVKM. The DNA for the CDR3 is TGTGCCAGCAGTCGGACAGGGACGAATGGCTACACCTTC. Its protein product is CASSRTGTNGYTF.

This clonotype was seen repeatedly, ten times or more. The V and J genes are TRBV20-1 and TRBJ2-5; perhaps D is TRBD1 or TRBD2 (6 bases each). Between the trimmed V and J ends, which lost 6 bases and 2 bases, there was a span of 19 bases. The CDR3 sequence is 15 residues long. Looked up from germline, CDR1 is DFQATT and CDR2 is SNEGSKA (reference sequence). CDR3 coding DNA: TGCAGTGCCAGACCGGGGGCGAGAGGGCAAGAGACCCAGTACTTC. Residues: CSARPGARGQETQYF.

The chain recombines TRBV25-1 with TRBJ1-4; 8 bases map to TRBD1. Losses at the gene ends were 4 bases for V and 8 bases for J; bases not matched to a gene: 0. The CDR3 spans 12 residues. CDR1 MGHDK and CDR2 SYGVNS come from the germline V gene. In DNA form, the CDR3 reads TGTGCCAGCAGTGGACAGGGGGAAAAACTGTTTTTT. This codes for CASSGQGEKLFF.

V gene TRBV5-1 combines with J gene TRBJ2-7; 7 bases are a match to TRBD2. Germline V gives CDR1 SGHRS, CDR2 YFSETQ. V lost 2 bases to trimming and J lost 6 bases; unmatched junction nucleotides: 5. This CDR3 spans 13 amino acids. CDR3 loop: CASSFVPSGEQYF. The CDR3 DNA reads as TGCGCCAGCAGCTTTGTCCCTAGCGGCGAGCAGTACTTC. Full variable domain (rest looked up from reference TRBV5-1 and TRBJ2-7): KAGVTQTPRYLIKTRGQQVTLSCSPISGHRSVSWYQQTPGQGLQFLFEYFSETQRNKGNFPGRFSGRQFSNSRSEMNVSTLELGDSALYLCASSFVPSGEQYFGPGTRLTVT.

The CDR3 bases are TGTGCCAGCAGCGGACCTAGCGGCGCTAGGAACGAGCAGTACTTC. Its protein is CASSGPSGARNEQYF. This chain links TRBV7-2 with TRBJ2-7; 7 bases map to TRBD2. CDR1 is SGHTA, CDR2 FQGNSA, per germline. After removal of 5 bases from V and 5 bases from J, the junction contained 12 bases not matched to a gene. The CDR3 contains 15 residues.